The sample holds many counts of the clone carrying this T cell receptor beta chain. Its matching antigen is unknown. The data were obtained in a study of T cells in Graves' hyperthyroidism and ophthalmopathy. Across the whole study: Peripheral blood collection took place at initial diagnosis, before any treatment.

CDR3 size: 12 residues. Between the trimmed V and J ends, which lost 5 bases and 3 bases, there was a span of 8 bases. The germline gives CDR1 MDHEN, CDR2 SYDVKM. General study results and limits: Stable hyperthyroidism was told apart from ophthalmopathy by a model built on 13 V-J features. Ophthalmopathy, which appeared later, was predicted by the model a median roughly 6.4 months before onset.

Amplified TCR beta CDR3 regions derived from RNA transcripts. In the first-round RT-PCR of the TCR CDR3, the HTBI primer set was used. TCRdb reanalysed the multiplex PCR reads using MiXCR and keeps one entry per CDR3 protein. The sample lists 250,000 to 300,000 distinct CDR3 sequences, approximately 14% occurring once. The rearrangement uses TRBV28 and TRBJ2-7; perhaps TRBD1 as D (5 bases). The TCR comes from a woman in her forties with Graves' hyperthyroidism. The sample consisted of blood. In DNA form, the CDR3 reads TGTGCCAGCAGTCCAGGGAACTACGAGCAGTACTTC. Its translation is CASSPGNYEQYF.